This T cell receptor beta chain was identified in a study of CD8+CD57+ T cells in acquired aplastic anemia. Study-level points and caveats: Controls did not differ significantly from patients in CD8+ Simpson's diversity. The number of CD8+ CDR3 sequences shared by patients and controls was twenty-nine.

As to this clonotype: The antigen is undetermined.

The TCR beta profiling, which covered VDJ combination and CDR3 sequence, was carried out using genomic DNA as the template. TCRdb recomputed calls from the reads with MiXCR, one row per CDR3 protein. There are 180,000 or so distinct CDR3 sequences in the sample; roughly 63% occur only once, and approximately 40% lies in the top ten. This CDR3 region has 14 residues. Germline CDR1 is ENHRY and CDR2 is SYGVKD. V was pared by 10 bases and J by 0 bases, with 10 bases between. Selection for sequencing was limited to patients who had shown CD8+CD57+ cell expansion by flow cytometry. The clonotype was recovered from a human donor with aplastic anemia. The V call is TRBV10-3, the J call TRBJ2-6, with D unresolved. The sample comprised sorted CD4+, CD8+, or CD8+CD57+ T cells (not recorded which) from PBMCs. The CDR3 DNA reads TGTGCCACGAGACTCGACTCTGGGGCCAACGTCCTGACTTTC. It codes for CATRLDSGANVLTF.